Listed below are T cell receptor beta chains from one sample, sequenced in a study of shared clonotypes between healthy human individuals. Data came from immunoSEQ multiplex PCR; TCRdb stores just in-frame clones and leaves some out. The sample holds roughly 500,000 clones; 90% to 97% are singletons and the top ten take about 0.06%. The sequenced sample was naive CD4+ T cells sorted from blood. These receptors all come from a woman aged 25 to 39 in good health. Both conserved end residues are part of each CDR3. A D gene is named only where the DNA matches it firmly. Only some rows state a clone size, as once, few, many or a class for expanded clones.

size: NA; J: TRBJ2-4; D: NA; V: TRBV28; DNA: TGTGCCAGCAGGGCCGGGACGGAGCCGCACATTCAGTACTTC; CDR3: CASRAGTEPHIQYF
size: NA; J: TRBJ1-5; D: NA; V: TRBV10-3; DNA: TGTGCCATCAGTGACAGGGGTCCCTCCCATCAGCCCCAGCATTTT; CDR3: CAISDRGPSHQPQHF
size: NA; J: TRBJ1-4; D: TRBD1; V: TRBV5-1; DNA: TGCGCCAGCAGCTTGGTAGGGGGCGGCGAAAAACTGTTTTTT; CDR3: CASSLVGGGEKLFF
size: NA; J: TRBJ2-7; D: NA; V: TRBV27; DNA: TGTGCCAGCAGTCGCACCGGAAAGGCGGAATACGAGCAGTACTTC; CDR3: CASSRTGKAEYEQYF
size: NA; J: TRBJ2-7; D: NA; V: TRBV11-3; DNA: TGTGCCAGCAGCTCGTCAGAGTCCGAGCAGTACTTC; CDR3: CASSSSESEQYF
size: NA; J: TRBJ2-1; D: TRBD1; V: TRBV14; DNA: TGTGCCAGCAGCCAAGTTCGGGACAGAGTATTCCATGAGCAGTTCTTC; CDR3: CASSQVRDRVFHEQFF
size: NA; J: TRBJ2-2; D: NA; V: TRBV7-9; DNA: TGTGCCACCGGGCTTGGGAACACCGGGGAGCTGTTTTTT; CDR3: CATGLGNTGELFF
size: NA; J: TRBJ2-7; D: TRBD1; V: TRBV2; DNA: TGTGCCAGCAGTGTCTTGGGACAGCGACCCCACGAGCAGTACTTC; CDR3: CASSVLGQRPHEQYF
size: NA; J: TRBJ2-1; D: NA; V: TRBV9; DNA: TGTGCCAGCAGCACGAGGGGGAGTGAGCAGTTCTTC; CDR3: CASSTRGSEQFF
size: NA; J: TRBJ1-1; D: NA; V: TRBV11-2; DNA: TGTGCCAGCAGCTTAGACAGGGAAGGTGAAGCTTTCTTT; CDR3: CASSLDREGEAFF
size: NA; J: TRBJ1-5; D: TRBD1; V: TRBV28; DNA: TGTGCCAGCAGTTTAGCAGGGGGGAGCAATCAGCCCCAGCATTTT; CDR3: CASSLAGGSNQPQHF
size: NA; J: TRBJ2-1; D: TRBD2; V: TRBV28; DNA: TGTGCCAGCACCGTCGGGGGGGTGCTGGGCTACAATGAGCAGTTCTTC; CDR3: CASTVGGVLGYNEQFF
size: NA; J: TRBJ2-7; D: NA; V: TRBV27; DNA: TGTGCCAGCAGTTTATACAGGGATCGTCCCCACTACGAGCAGTACTTC; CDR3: CASSLYRDRPHYEQYF
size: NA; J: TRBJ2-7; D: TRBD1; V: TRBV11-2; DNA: TGTGCCAGCAGCACCGGAGGAAGGGGGCCTACATGGGGCTACGAGCAGTACTTC; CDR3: CASSTGGRGPTWGYEQYF
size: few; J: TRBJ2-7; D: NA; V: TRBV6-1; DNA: TGTGCCAGTACAGACAGCTCCTACGAGCAGTACTTC; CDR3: CASTDSSYEQYF
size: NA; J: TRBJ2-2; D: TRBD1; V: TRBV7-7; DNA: TGTGCCAGCAGCTTAAGGACAGGGACGTTTGGTGGCGGGGAGCTGTTTTTT; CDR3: CASSLRTGTFGGGELFF
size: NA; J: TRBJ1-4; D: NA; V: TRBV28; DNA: TGTGCCAGCAGTTTAGACAGACGAACAACTAATGAAAAACTGTTTTTT; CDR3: CASSLDRRTTNEKLFF
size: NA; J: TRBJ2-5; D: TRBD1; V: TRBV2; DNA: TGTGCCAGCAGATTGGACAGGGGTGGAGAGACCCAGTACTTC; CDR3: CASRLDRGGETQYF
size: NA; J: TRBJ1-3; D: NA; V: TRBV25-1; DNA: TGTGCCAGCAGTGTCTACGGGGGAAACACCATATATTTT; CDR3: CASSVYGGNTIYF
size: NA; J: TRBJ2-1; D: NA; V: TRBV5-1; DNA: TGCGCCAGCAGCGCCGGCTCCTACAATGAGCAGTTCTTC; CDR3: CASSAGSYNEQFF
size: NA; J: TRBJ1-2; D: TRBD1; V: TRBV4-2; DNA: TGTGCCAGCAGCCAGAGGACAGGGGACTATGGCTACACCTTC; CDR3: CASSQRTGDYGYTF
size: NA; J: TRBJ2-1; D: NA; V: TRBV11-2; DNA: TGTGCCAGCAGCCCGGGAATCTACAATGAGCAGTTCTTC; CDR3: CASSPGIYNEQFF
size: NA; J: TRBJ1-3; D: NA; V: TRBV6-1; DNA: TGTGCCAGCAGTGAAGGGGCTGCAGGGAGGAGAGGAAACACCATATATTTT; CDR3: CASSEGAAGRRGNTIYF
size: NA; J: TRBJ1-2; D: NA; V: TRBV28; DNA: TGTGCCAGCAGTCCCCAGGGGCAGGGGAACTATGGCTACACCTTC; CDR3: CASSPQGQGNYGYTF
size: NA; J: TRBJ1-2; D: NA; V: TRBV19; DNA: TGTGCCAGTGGATATACAGGGTTCGTGTCTGGCTACACCTTC; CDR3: CASGYTGFVSGYTF
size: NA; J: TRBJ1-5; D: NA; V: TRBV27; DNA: TGTGCCAGCAGTCCAGGACAGCGCAATCAGCCCCAGCATTTT; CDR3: CASSPGQRNQPQHF
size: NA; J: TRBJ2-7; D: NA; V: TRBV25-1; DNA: TGTGCCAGCAGTGGCCAAGGGGTTGGCGAGCAGTACTTC; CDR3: CASSGQGVGEQYF
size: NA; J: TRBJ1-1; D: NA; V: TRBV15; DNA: TGTGCCACCAGCAGAGATCGGGCGGGGGCCAGGGGAGCTTTCTTT; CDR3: CATSRDRAGARGAFF
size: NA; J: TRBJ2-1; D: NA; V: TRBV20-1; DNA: TGCAGTGCTATTGTGAATGAGCAGTTCTTC; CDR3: CSAIVNEQFF
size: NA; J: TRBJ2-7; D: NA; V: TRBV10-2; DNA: TGCGCCAGCGGGAAGAGTGGGAACTCCTACGAGCAGTACTTC; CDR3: CASGKSGNSYEQYF
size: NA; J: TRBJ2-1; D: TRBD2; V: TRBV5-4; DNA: TGTGCCAGCAGCTTATCTCCGGGACTAGCGGGAGCTGAGCAGTTCTTC; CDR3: CASSLSPGLAGAEQFF